This passage covers 22 T cell receptor beta chains from one sample sequenced in a study of T cells in Graves' hyperthyroidism and ophthalmopathy. Amplification yielded TCR beta CDR3 regions, with RNA transcripts as the source. An initial round of RT-PCR targeting the TCR CDR3 relied on the HTBI primer set. TCRdb reanalysed the multiplex PCR reads using MiXCR and keeps one entry per CDR3 protein. The data show about 200,000 distinct CDR3 sequences, about 18% seen once. The sample comprised blood. Source of these receptors: a man between 35 and 55 years old with Graves' hyperthyroidism.

This clonotype was seen at least ten times. The chain is built from TRBV28 and TRBJ2-1; tentatively, D is TRBD1 (6 bases). This CDR3 has 13 residues. Germline V gene data show CDR1 as MDHEN and CDR2 as SYDVKM. V was pared by 2 bases and J by 6 bases, with 8 bases between. CDR3 in amino acids: CASSLDRLNEQFF. CDR3 in DNA: TGTGCCAGCAGTTTAGACAGGCTCAATGAGCAGTTCTTC.

The gene calls are TRBV28 and TRBJ1-2; TRBD1 agrees at 7 bases. With V trimmed by 3 bases and J by 4 bases, 5 bases remained unmatched. The CDR3 runs to 14 residues. Germline V gene data show CDR1 as MDHEN and CDR2 as SYDVKM. The CDR3 region is CASSLTGFFYGYTF. DNA of the CDR3: TGTGCCAGCAGTTTGACAGGGTTCTTCTATGGCTACACCTTC.

In this sample, this clonotype turned up many times. The chain couples TRBV28 to TRBJ2-1, with D perhaps matching TRBD1 (5 bases). There are 15 residues in the CDR3. Trimming removed 4 bases at V and 4 bases at J, with 14 bases between. The germline V gene encodes CDR1 MDHEN and CDR2 SYDVKM. The CDR3 loop reads CASSSHWTLYNEQFF. CDR3 DNA: TGTGCCAGCAGTTCACACTGGACACTATACAATGAGCAGTTCTTC.

A remark on this clonotype: Because it lacks the conserved phenylalanine or tryptophan at the end, this CDR3 is likely a read error. V is TRBV6-1 and J is TRBJ2-7; 8 positions match TRBD1. Germline assignment: CDR1 MNHNS and CDR2 SASEGT. The CDR3 is 15 residues long. J lost 4 bases, V lost 4 bases, and 9 bases had no gene match. This CDR3 reads CASSVQGAMRYEQYL. The CDR3 region has the DNA TGTGCCAGCAGTGTTCAGGGGGCAATGAGATACGAGCAGTACTTA.

This clonotype came up many times. The J gene is TRBJ2-3, the V gene TRBV7-2; tentative D call: TRBD2 (5 bases). The CDR3 extends over 13 amino acids. V gave up 5 bases and J gave up 6 bases, with 12 bases separating them. Looked up from germline, CDR1 is SGHTA and CDR2 is FQGNSA. CDR3: CASSIPSIDTQYF. As DNA, the CDR3 is TGTGCCAGCAGCATACCTAGCATTGATACGCAGTATTTT.

The genes are TRBV5-6 and TRBJ2-2; tentatively, D is TRBD2 (5 bases). Germline-derived CDR1 and CDR2 are SGHDT and YYEEEE. The CDR3 is 15 amino acids. V dropped 1 base and J dropped 1 base, with 8 bases sitting between them. The CDR3: CASSLTTRNTGELFF. CDR3 nucleotide sequence: TGTGCCAGCAGCTTGACTACTAGGAACACCGGGGAGCTGTTTTTT.

The table lists this clonotype with a few counts. The chain has TRBV12-3 or TRBV12-4 and TRBJ1-6; D gene ambiguous. The CDR3 runs to 17 residues. Trimming cost V 6 bases and J 5 bases, with 20 bases left between them. This CDR3 is CASSQGSFVPDNSPLHF. The CDR3 bases are TGTGCCAGCAGCCAAGGAAGTTTTGTACCCGATAATTCACCCCTCCACTTT.

This chain joins TRBV15 and TRBJ2-1; 7 positions agree with TRBD1. CDR1 and CDR2 from the germline V gene are LNHNV and YYDKDF (reference sequence). The V gene end was trimmed by 3 bases and the J gene end by 6 bases; junction bases not matched to a gene: 8. This CDR3 has 15 residues. CDR3 region: CATSSAPQGSNEQFF. As DNA, the CDR3 is TGTGCCACCAGCAGCGCCCCACAGGGGTCCAATGAGCAGTTCTTC.

The table lists this clonotype with many counts. V and J are TRBV18 and TRBJ2-3; D may match TRBD1 or TRBD2 (6 bases each). CDR1 is KGHSH, CDR2 LQKENI, per germline. The CDR3 loop spans 15 amino acids. The V end was cut by 4 bases, the J end by 4 bases, with 15 bases between. In DNA form, the CDR3 reads TGTGCCAGCTCACGGGGGGCGTCATGGCCAGATACGCAGTATTTT. The encoded protein is CASSRGASWPDTQYF.

About this clonotype: This may stem from a read error, because a much larger clone lies one nucleotide away. The J gene is TRBJ2-1, the V gene TRBV6-2 or TRBV6-3; perhaps TRBD2 as D (6 bases). The CDR3 is 15 residues long. In germline, CDR1 is MNHEY, CDR2 SVGEGT. The CDR3 region is CASSRGGDSYDEQFF. CDR3 in DNA: TGTGCCAGCAGTCGGGGCGGGGACTCCTACGATGAGCAGTTCTTC.

This clonotype was detected many times. V is TRBV2 and J is TRBJ1-1; no firm D call. Trimming took off 6 bases at V and 1 base at J, with 9 bases between the two ends. Germline V gene lookup returns CDR1 SNHLY and CDR2 FYNNEI. There are 13 residues in the CDR3. Written as DNA, the CDR3 is TGTGCCAGCAGAGAGGACGGGAACACTGAAGCTTTCTTT. Residues: CASREDGNTEAFF.

This clonotype showed up many times. The J gene is TRBJ2-7, the V gene TRBV28; D gene uncertain. The V gene's germline CDR1 is MDHEN and CDR2 SYDVKM. Trimming removed 1 base from V and 4 bases from J, with 2 bases in between. The CDR3 has 11 residues. The CDR3 DNA follows: TGTGCCAGCAGTTTATTTTACGAGCAGTACTTC. It codes for CASSLFYEQYF. Using reference TRBV28 and TRBJ2-7 for the parts outside the CDR3, the full variable domain is DVKVTQSSRYLVKRTGEKVFLECVQDMDHENMFWYRQDPGLGLRLIYFSYDVKMKEKGDIPEGYSVSREKKERFSLILESASTNQTSMYLCASSLFYEQYFGPGTRLTVT.

This clonotype turned up a few times. The gene calls are TRBV10-3 and TRBJ1-2; D perhaps matches TRBD1 (5 bases). The germline gives CDR1 ENHRY, CDR2 SYGVKD. The CDR3 has 17 residues. The V end was cut by 0 bases, the J end by 4 bases, with 18 bases between. Here the CDR3 DNA reads TGTGCCATCAGTGAGTCGAGGTCGGGCAGGGCCTGCTATGGCTACACCTTC. Translating gives CAISESRSGRACYGYTF.

This clonotype was detected ten times or more. The chain uses TRBV5-1 and TRBJ2-7; D might be TRBD1 (6 bases). In germline, CDR1 is SGHRS, CDR2 YFSETQ. The CDR3 runs 14 residues. Trimming took 4 bases from V and 1 from J, leaving 12 bases between them. The CDR3 reads CASSVQGSSYEQYF. The CDR3, as DNA: TGCGCCAGCAGCGTACAGGGTAGTTCCTACGAGCAGTACTTC.

The table lists this clonotype with many counts. The rearrangement uses TRBV10-3 and TRBJ1-4; TRBD1 matches 7 bases. CDR3 length: 13 amino acids. The germline V gene has CDR1 ENHRY and CDR2 SYGVKD. Losses at the gene ends were 11 bases for V and 6 bases for J; bases not matched to a gene: 9. The CDR3 sequence: CAASDRVYEKLFF. The CDR3 DNA is TGTGCCGCCAGCGACAGGGTATATGAAAAACTGTTTTTT.

This clonotype was recorded a few times. The V and J genes are TRBV19 and TRBJ2-3; D gene unclear. Germline loops: CDR1 LNHDA, CDR2 SQIVND (reference sequence). The CDR3 loop spans 16 amino acids. Trimming stripped 0 bases from V and 6 bases from J, with 16 bases between. CDR3 bases: TGTGCCAGTAGTATAGAAACAGATTACCCGCAGGATACGCAGTATTTT. The encoded protein is CASSIETDYPQDTQYF.

The V gene is TRBV11-2, the J gene TRBJ2-6; possibly TRBD1 for D (6 bases). The V and J ends lost 4 bases and 0 bases respectively, with 10 bases between them. The germline V gene has CDR1 SGHAT and CDR2 FQNNGV. This CDR3 region has 16 residues. The CDR3 coding sequence is TGTGCCAGCAGCTACAGGGAGAACTCTGGGGCCAACGTCCTGACTTTC. Translated, it gives CASSYRENSGANVLTF.

This clonotype was counted many times. CDR3 DNA: TGTGCCAGCAGTGGGACAGGGCTCGCAGATACGCAGTATTTT. Protein product: CASSGTGLADTQYF. The genes are TRBV6-1 and TRBJ2-3; 8 nucleotides agree with TRBD1. This CDR3 is 14 amino acids long. The germline V gene encodes CDR1 MNHNS and CDR2 SASEGT. J lost 4 bases, V lost 4 bases, and 4 bases had no gene match.

This clonotype was counted many times. The V call is TRBV5-1, the J call TRBJ2-3; D unclear. Germline V gives CDR1 SGHRS, CDR2 YFSETQ. The CDR3 spans 12 residues. V lost 3 bases and J 3 bases, leaving 5 bases between the germline ends. Written as DNA, the CDR3 is TGCGCCAGCAGCTCGGGTACAGATACGCAGTATTTT. Translating gives CASSSGTDTQYF.

This clonotype was seen repeatedly, ten times or more. This chain connects TRBV28 to TRBJ2-7; no firm D call. The CDR3 length is 12 residues. V lost 2 bases and J 7 bases, leaving 9 bases between the germline ends. Germline lookup yields CDR1 MDHEN and CDR2 SYDVKM. This CDR3 is CASSLIVGEQYF. CDR3 DNA sequence: TGTGCCAGCAGTTTAATAGTTGGGGAGCAGTACTTC. The full variable domain, in which reference TRBV28 and TRBJ2-7 provide the parts outside the CDR3, is DVKVTQSSRYLVKRTGEKVFLECVQDMDHENMFWYRQDPGLGLRLIYFSYDVKMKEKGDIPEGYSVSREKKERFSLILESASTNQTSMYLCASSLIVGEQYFGPGTRLTVT.

This clonotype was recorded at least ten times. The gene calls are TRBV7-3 and TRBJ2-3; D gene ambiguous. The ends were cut back, 1 base at V and 2 bases at J, with 7 bases in the middle. The CDR3 length is 14 residues. The V gene's germline CDR1 is SGHTA and CDR2 FQGTGA. CDR3 nucleotides: TGTGCCAGCAGCTTAAGCAGTCTCACAGATACGCAGTATTTT. This translates into CASSLSSLTDTQYF.

The chain employs TRBV29-1 and TRBJ1-1, with unresolved D. CDR3 length: 12 amino acids. Germline CDR1 SQVTM, CDR2 ANQGSEA. Trimming stripped 4 bases from V and 1 base from J, with 7 bases between. CDR3 in DNA: TGCAGCGTTGTTGCAGGGAACACTGAAGCTTTCTTT. Translating it yields CSVVAGNTEAFF.